Following are 15 T cell receptor beta chains from one sample sequenced in a study of blood T cell repertoires in COVID-19. The method was immunoSEQ multiplex PCR; TCRdb's version includes in-frame clones alone and lacks a portion of them. The sample lists more than 95,000 clones, 55% to 70% seen once, with approximately 2.3% in the top ten. Sequenced input: peripheral blood. These receptor sequences come from a woman between 65 and 79 years old with acute or convalescent COVID-19.

The chain employs TRBV6-2 or TRBV6-3 and TRBJ1-5; D is ambiguous. Trimming pared 3 bases from V and 4 bases from J, leaving 7 bases between. The germline CDR1 and CDR2 sequences are MNHEY and SVGEGT. The CDR3 is made up of 13 amino acids. CDR3 nucleotide sequence: TGTGCCAGCAGTTATAGTGAGAATCAGCCCCAGCATTTT. This sequence encodes CASSYSENQPQHF.

The chain joins TRBV2 to TRBJ1-6; D possibly corresponds to TRBD1 (5 bases). The CDR3 sequence is 14 residues long. Germline-derived CDR1 and CDR2 are SNHLY and FYNNEI. Deletions cut 7 bases from V and 0 bases from J, with 7 bases between. CDR3 protein: CASNTGSYNSPLHF. CDR3 sequence (DNA): TGTGCCAGCAATACAGGCTCCTATAATTCACCCCTCCACTTT.

The chain links TRBV4-1 to TRBJ2-5, with unresolved D. Trimming took 1 base from V and 2 from J, leaving 14 bases between them. The length of the CDR3 is 16 residues. Germline V lookup: CDR1 MGHRA, CDR2 YSYEKL. The CDR3 DNA sequence: TGCGCCAGCAGCCAAGGGAAACGACAAACACAAGAGACCCAGTACTTC. It encodes CASSQGKRQTQETQYF.

The J gene is TRBJ1-4, the V gene TRBV7-8; D may be TRBD1 (6 bases). Germline CDR1 SGHVS, CDR2 FQNEAQ. This CDR3 contains 16 residues. Trimming took 6 bases from V and 8 from J, leaving 22 bases between them. This CDR3 is CASRICFPSQGEKLFF. For the CDR3, the DNA is TGTGCCAGCAGGATATGTTTCCCTTCACAGGGCGAAAAACTGTTTTTT.

This sequence joins TRBV30 and TRBJ1-6; possible D gene TRBD1, 5 bases. CDR1 is GTSNPN, CDR2 SVGIG, per germline (reference sequence). This CDR3 is 15 amino acids long. Trimming stripped 0 bases from V and 5 bases from J, with 11 bases between. The CDR3 DNA is TGTGCCTGGAGTGTAGGGACGGGGGATAATTCACCCCTCCACTTT. Amino acid sequence: CAWSVGTGDNSPLHF.

This clone was counted only a few times. The chain has TRBV5-6 and TRBJ1-4; D uncertain. CDR1 SGHDT and CDR2 YYEEEE come from the germline V gene. The length of the CDR3 is 15 residues. V was trimmed by 3 bases and J by 3 bases, leaving 12 bases between them. This CDR3 is CASSSDSGANEKLFF. The CDR3 DNA reads TGTGCCAGCAGCTCTGATTCGGGAGCTAATGAAAAACTGTTTTTT.

The chain links TRBV6-5 to TRBJ1-5; D not resolved. This CDR3 region has 13 residues. The V and J ends lost 6 bases and 5 bases respectively, with 11 bases between them. Germline CDR1 and CDR2: MNHEY and SVGAGI. The CDR3 nucleotides read TGTGCCAGCAGCATCACAGCTGATCAGCCCCAGCATTTT. Protein product: CASSITADQPQHF.

This chain joins TRBV4-1 and TRBJ2-3; D may be TRBD2 (6 bases). The CDR3 length is 16 residues. V lost 1 base and J lost 5, with 16 bases in between. Looked up from germline, CDR1 is MGHRA and CDR2 is YSYEKL. The CDR3 is CASSQGGAGTRDTQYF. The DNA for the CDR3 is TGCGCCAGCAGCCAAGGAGGAGCGGGTACCCGAGATACGCAGTATTTT.

The rearrangement links TRBV21-1 to TRBJ2-3; TRBD2 was called by the table and not checked on the DNA. TRBV21-1 is classified as a pseudogene. The CDR3 has 15 residues. CDR3 DNA: TGTGCCAGCAGCAAACCGGAACTAGACACAGATACGCAGTATTTT. Protein sequence: CASSKPELDTDTQYF.

The sample holds one count of this clone. J is TRBJ2-7 and V is TRBV6-5, with D perhaps TRBD2 (5 bases). In germline, CDR1 is MNHEY, CDR2 SVGAGI. This CDR3 contains 14 residues. The ends were cut back, 7 bases at V and 3 bases at J, with 16 bases in the middle. The CDR3 here is CASTLGLLNYEQYF. CDR3 nucleotide sequence: TGTGCCAGCACTCTAGGACTCCTAAACTACGAGCAGTACTTC.

This chain links TRBV29-1 with TRBJ2-1; the match to TRBD1 covers 12 bases. This CDR3 has 12 amino acids. CDR1 is SQVTM and CDR2 is ANQGSEA in the germline V gene. V shed 6 bases, J shed 9 bases, and the junction held 3 bases outside the gene matches. CDR3 amino acids: CSVGQGAREQFF. The CDR3 bases are TGCAGCGTGGGACAGGGGGCGCGTGAGCAGTTCTTC.

The chain couples TRBV27 to TRBJ2-1, with 14 bases fitting TRBD2. The germline V gene has CDR1 MNHEY and CDR2 SMNVEV (reference sequence). V shed 6 bases, J shed 7 bases, and the junction held 5 bases outside the gene matches. CDR3 size: 15 residues. CDR3: CASSRWTSGGNEQFF. Here the CDR3 DNA reads TGTGCCAGCAGCCGATGGACTAGCGGGGGGAATGAGCAGTTCTTC.

The rearrangement links TRBV20-1 to TRBJ1-1; 8 positions agree with TRBD1. With V trimmed by 3 bases and J by 13 bases, 7 bases remained unmatched. This CDR3 spans 11 amino acids. Germline lookup yields CDR1 DFQATT and CDR2 SNEGSKA (reference sequence). The CDR3 DNA sequence: TGCAGTGCTAGTGGGCAGGGGGCAGTTTTCTTT. This encodes CSASGQGAVFF.

V usage is TRBV2 and J usage is TRBJ1-1; perhaps TRBD1 as D (5 bases). Per germline, CDR1 SNHLY and CDR2 FYNNEI. The CDR3 spans 14 residues. V was shortened by 6 bases and J by 1 base, with 12 bases between the two germline ends. The CDR3 is CASRTWGGNTEAFF. In DNA form, the CDR3 reads TGTGCCAGCAGGACTTGGGGGGGGAACACTGAAGCTTTCTTT.

This chain uses TRBV28 with TRBJ1-1, with 9 positions matching TRBD1. Trimming at V came to 6 bases and at J to 5 bases, leaving 10 bases not matched to a gene. CDR1 MDHEN and CDR2 SYDVKM come from the germline V gene. The CDR3 is made up of 15 amino acids. CDR3 in amino acids: CASRSPGQGETEAFF. The CDR3 DNA reads as TGTGCCAGCAGGTCGCCGGGACAGGGAGAAACTGAAGCTTTCTTT. Full variable domain (outside the CDR3, taken from reference TRBV28 and TRBJ1-1): DVKVTQSSRYLVKRTGEKVFLECVQDMDHENMFWYRQDPGLGLRLIYFSYDVKMKEKGDIPEGYSVSREKKERFSLILESASTNQTSMYLCASRSPGQGETEAFFGQGTRLTVV.